Listed below are T cell receptor beta chains from one sample, sequenced in a study of cytomegalovirus exposure and HLA in healthy donors. Profiling relied on immunoSEQ multiplex PCR, and the TCRdb table lists in-frame clones only, not all of them. Counted here are more than 100,000 clones, 80% occurring once; the ten biggest clones make up 1%. Sequencing was performed on PBMCs. The receptor set was obtained from a man aged 40-55 years in good health and CMV-seronegative. Both conserved end residues are part of each CDR3. The order of the fields is J gene, V gene, D gene, clone size, CDR3 protein, CDR3 DNA. The D gene is left open where the match is weak. Expanded clones are given a class, and other clones once, few, many or no size at all.

TRBJ2-1,TRBV30,TRBD2,.,CAWRWAGAGYESSYNEQFF,TGTGCCTGGAGGTGGGCGGGAGCTGGGTACGAGAGCTCCTACAATGAGCAGTTCTTC
TRBJ2-7,TRBV5-1,.,.,CASSLGQARLSYEQYF,TGCGCCAGCAGCTTGGGACAGGCAAGACTCTCCTACGAGCAGTACTTC
TRBJ2-5,TRBV5-6,.,.,CASSLLAAFETQYF,TGTGCCAGCAGCTTGTTGGCTGCCTTTGAGACCCAGTACTTC
TRBJ1-2,TRBV2,TRBD1,.,CASSEWAGGYGYTF,TGTGCCAGCAGTGAATGGGCAGGGGGCTATGGCTACACCTTC
TRBJ2-5,TRBV5-8,.,.,CASSTGTTVGTQYF,TGTGCCAGCAGCACCGGGACAACGGTGGGGACCCAGTACTTC
TRBJ2-5,TRBV5-1,TRBD1,.,CASSLTGWETQYF,TGCGCCAGCAGCCTGACAGGGTGGGAGACCCAGTACTTC
TRBJ1-4,TRBV6-1,TRBD1,.,CASSEGQGTEKLFF,TGTGCCAGCAGTGAAGGACAGGGAACGGAAAAACTGTTTTTT
TRBJ2-7,TRBV5-1,.,.,CASSLVSETYEQYF,TGCGCCAGCAGCTTGGTGTCAGAAACCTACGAGCAGTACTTC
TRBJ2-6,TRBV11-1,TRBD1,.,CASSRQGSGANVLTF,TGTGCCAGCAGCCGACAGGGCTCTGGGGCCAACGTCCTGACTTTC
TRBJ2-7,TRBV27,.,.,CASSLGSTPVRYF,TGTGCCAGCAGTTTAGGCTCGACTCCGGTTCGGTACTTC
TRBJ2-1,TRBV30,TRBD2,.,CAWSFPRGGLDNEQFF,TGTGCCTGGAGTTTTCCCCGCGGGGGACTGGACAATGAGCAGTTCTTC
TRBJ1-1,TRBV28,TRBD1,.,CASSPPVTGGGNTEAFF,TGTGCCAGCAGCCCCCCGGTGACAGGGGGGGGGAACACTGAAGCTTTCTTT
TRBJ2-7,TRBV28,TRBD2,once,CASSSSGLAGVYEQYF,TGTGCCAGCAGTTCGTCGGGACTAGCGGGAGTCTACGAGCAGTACTTC
TRBJ2-7,TRBV29-1,TRBD2,.,CSVEKGLAGAAYEQYF,TGCAGCGTTGAAAAGGGACTAGCGGGAGCTGCCTACGAGCAGTACTTC
TRBJ1-6,TRBV5-6,.,.,CASSLVFGNSVFNSPLHF,TGTGCCAGCAGCTTGGTTTTCGGGAACAGTGTCTTCAATTCACCCCTCCACTTT
TRBJ2-7,TRBV5-1,TRBD2,.,CASSLGGTSGTMGSYEQYF,TGCGCCAGCAGCTTGGGTGGGACTAGCGGGACGATGGGCTCCTACGAGCAGTACTTC
TRBJ2-2,TRBV18,.,.,CASSPQVNTGELFF,TGTGCCAGCTCCCCGCAGGTGAACACCGGGGAGCTGTTTTTT
TRBJ2-3,TRBV5-4,TRBD2,.,CASSTRLAGWTDTQYF,TGTGCCAGCAGCACCCGACTAGCGGGGTGGACAGATACGCAGTATTTT
TRBJ2-1,TRBV15,TRBD2,once,CATSRDLAGGLYNEQFF,TGTGCCACCAGCAGGGACCTAGCGGGGGGCCTCTACAATGAGCAGTTCTTC
TRBJ1-1,TRBV6-5,TRBD1,.,CASTSPGTGGTEAFF,TGTGCCAGCACCTCCCCCGGGACAGGGGGCACTGAAGCTTTCTTT
TRBJ2-3,TRBV6-5,TRBD1,.,CASSAQGTDTQYF,TGTGCCAGCAGTGCACAGGGGACAGATACGCAGTATTTT
TRBJ2-5,TRBV15,.,.,CATSRRNQETQYF,TGTGCCACCAGCCGGCGGAACCAAGAGACCCAGTACTTC
TRBJ2-4,TRBV7-2,TRBD1,.,CASSWNRDSPHF,TGTGCCAGCAGCTGGAACCGGGACAGTCCCCACTTC